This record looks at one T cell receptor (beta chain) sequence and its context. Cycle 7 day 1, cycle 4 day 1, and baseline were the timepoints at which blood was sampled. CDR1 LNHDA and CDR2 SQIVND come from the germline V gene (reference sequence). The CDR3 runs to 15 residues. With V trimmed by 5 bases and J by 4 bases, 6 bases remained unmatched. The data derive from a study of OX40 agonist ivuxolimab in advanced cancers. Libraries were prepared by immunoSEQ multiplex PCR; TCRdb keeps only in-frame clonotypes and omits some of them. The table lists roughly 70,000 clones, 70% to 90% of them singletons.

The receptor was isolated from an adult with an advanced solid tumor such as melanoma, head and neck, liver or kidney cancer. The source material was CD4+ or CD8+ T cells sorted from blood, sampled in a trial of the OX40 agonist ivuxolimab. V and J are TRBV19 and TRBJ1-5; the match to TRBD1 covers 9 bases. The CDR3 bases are TGTGCCAGTAGTTCGTCTGGGACAGGGAATCAGCCCCAGCATTTT. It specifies CASSSSGTGNQPQHF.